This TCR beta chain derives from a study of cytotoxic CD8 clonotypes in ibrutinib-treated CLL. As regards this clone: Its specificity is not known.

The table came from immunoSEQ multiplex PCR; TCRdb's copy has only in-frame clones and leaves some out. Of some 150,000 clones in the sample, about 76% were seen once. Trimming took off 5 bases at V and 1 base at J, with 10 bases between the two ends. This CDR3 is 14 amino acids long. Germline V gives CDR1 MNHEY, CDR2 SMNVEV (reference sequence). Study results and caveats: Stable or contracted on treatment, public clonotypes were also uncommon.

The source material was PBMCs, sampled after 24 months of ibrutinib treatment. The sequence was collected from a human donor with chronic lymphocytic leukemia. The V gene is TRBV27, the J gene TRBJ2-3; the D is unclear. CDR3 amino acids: CASSADRGTDTQYF. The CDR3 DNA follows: TGTGCCAGCAGTGCCGACCGGGGCACAGATACGCAGTATTTT.